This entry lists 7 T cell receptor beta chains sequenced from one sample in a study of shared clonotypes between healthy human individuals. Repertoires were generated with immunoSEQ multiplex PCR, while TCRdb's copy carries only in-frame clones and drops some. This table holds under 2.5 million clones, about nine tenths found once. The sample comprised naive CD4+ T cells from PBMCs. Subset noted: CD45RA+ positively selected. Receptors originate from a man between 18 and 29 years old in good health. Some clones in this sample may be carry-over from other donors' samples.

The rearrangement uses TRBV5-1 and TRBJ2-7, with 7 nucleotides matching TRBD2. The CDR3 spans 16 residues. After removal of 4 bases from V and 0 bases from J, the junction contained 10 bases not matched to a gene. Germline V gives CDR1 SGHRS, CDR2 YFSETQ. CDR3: CASSPLSSGASYEQYF. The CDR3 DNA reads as TGCGCCAGCAGCCCACTCTCTAGCGGAGCCTCCTACGAGCAGTACTTC. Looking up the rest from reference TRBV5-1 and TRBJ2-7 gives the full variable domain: KAGVTQTPRYLIKTRGQQVTLSCSPISGHRSVSWYQQTPGQGLQFLFEYFSETQRNKGNFPGRFSGRQFSNSRSEMNVSTLELGDSALYLCASSPLSSGASYEQYFGPGTRLTVT.

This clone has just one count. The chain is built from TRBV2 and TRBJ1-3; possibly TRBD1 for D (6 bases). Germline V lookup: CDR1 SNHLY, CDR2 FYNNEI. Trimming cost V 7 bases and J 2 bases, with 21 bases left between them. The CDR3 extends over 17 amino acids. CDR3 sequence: CASINQRGRGAGNTIYF. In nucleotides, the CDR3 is TGTGCCAGCATTAACCAAAGGGGCAGGGGAGCTGGAAACACCATATATTTT. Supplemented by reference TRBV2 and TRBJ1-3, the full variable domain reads EPEVTQTPSHQVTQMGQEVILRCVPISNHLYFYWYRQILGQKVEFLVSFYNNEISEKSEIFDDQFSVERPDGSNFTLKIRSTKLEDSAMYFCASINQRGRGAGNTIYFGEGSWLTVV.

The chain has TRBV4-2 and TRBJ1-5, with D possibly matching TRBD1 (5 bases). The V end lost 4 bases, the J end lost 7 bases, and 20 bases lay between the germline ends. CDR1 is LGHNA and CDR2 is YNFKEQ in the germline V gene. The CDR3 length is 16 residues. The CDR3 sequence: CASSPAGTQLKQPQHF. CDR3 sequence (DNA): TGTGCCAGCAGCCCTGCCGGGACCCAACTAAAACAGCCCCAGCATTTT.

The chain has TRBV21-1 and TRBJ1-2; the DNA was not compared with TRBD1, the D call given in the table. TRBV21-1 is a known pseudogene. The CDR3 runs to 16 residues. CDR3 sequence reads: CASSIPSGTGGYGYTF. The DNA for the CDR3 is TGTGCCAGCAGCATACCTTCCGGGACAGGGGGCTATGGCTACACCTTC.

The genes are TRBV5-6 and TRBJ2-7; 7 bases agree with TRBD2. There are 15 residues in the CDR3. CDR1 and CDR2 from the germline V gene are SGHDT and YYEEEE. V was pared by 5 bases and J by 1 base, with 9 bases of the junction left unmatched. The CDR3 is CASRPASGTSYEQYF. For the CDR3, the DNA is TGTGCCAGCAGGCCTGCGAGCGGGACTTCCTACGAGCAGTACTTC.

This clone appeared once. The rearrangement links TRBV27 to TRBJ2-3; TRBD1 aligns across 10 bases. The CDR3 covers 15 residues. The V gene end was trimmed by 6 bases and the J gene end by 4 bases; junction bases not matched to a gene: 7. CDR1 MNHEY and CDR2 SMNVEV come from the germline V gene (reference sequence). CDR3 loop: CASRAGQGGSDTQYF. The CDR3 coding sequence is TGTGCCAGCAGGGCCGGACAGGGGGGATCAGATACGCAGTATTTT.

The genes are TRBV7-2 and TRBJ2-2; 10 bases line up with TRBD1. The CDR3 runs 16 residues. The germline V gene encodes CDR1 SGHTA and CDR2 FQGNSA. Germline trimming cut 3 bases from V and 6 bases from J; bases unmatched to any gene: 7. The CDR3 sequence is CASSLTGGGLSGELFF. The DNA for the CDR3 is TGTGCCAGCAGCTTGACAGGGGGCGGACTATCCGGGGAGCTGTTTTTT.